This TCR beta chain is from a study of identical twins. CDR1 is DFQATT, CDR2 SNEGSKA, per germline (reference sequence). After removal of 2 bases from V and 8 bases from J, the junction contained 11 bases not matched to a gene. CDR3 length: 15 amino acids. In TCRdb, the 5' RACE reads were re-called with MiXCR into one record per CDR3 protein. The repertoire has around 1.7 million distinct CDR3 sequences, under 35% of them found once; the top ten carry under 0.35%. The gene calls are TRBV20-1 and TRBJ2-1; 8 positions match TRBD2. This TCR came from a newborn girl in good health. Specimen: cord blood. CDR3 loop: CSARSGTRMTHEQFF. CDR3 in DNA: TGCAGTGCTAGATCCGGGACTAGAATGACCCATGAGCAGTTCTTC.